This T cell receptor beta chain was sequenced for a study of CD8 T cells in Susac syndrome. Study-wide results and caveats: The study conceded that its TCR sequencing and HLA analysis involved relatively few individuals.

The CD8+ and CD4+ T cells were isolated magnetically using a negative isolation approach, whereas the TEMRA cells were enriched by FACS. V was cut by 3 bases and J by 7 bases, with 25 bases left in between. The CDR3 is made up of 18 amino acids. Germline CDR1 and CDR2: SGHTA and FQGNSA. Details on this clonotype: Its antigen remains unknown.

It was with random hexamers that about 0.45 to 1 ug RNA was reverse transcribed. Each CDR3 protein is one row after TCRdb ran MiXCR on the immunoSEQ multiplex PCR reads. The sample carries 140,000 or so distinct CDR3 sequences, about 95% recorded once. The TCR originated in a human donor with multiple sclerosis. Sequencing was carried out using CD4+ T cells from PBMCs. J is TRBJ1-5 and V is TRBV7-2, with D hard to call. The CDR3 loop is CASSFGPLRQIVGQPQHF. The DNA of the CDR3 is TGTGCCAGCAGCTTCGGCCCGCTACGCCAAATAGTAGGACAGCCCCAGCATTTT.